The TCR beta chain described here comes from a study of shared clonotypes between healthy human individuals. Germline V gene sequence: CDR1 SGHRS, CDR2 YFSETQ. This CDR3 is 13 amino acids long. With respect to this clone: The antigen is undetermined. It is likely a read error: a sequence one base away is far more abundant.

Original analysis: Sequence data from immunoSEQ were junction-only and lacked quality scores; consequently, filtering differed. Here immunoSEQ multiplex PCR was the method, and the copy in TCRdb shows in-frame clones only, minus some. The V and J calls and clone size come from that table; D and trimming were worked out from the DNA. The sample holds hundreds of thousands of clones, around three quarters seen once. Study results and caveats: The study drew on few donors, limiting represented genetic and exposure-history diversity. Sampling covered blood only; tissue repertoires likely differ.

Sequenced material: PBMCs. J is TRBJ1-1 and V is TRBV5-1, with D possibly matching TRBD1 (5 bases). The clonotype originates from a middle-aged woman in good health. Some clones in this sample may be carry-over from other donors' samples. The CDR3 DNA reads as TGTGCCAGCAGCAGACAGCTGAACACTGAAGCTTTCTTT. It specifies CASSRQLNTEAFF.